This is a list of T cell receptor beta chains from one sample in a study of T-cell memory formation after mild COVID-19. Via MiXCR, TCRdb re-called the 5' RACE reads, giving one row per CDR3 protein. The table lists hundreds of thousands of distinct CDR3 sequences, under 15% of them singletons. The sample consisted of PBMCs or a T cell subset sorted from them (not recorded which). The receptors stem from a man younger than 30 who had mild COVID-19 (a few samples of this study predate the infection). Cell type and time point are not known. Both conserved end residues are part of each CDR3. The D gene is left open where the match is weak. Size tells how often a clone was seen (once, few, many) or the class of an expanded clone, and some rows leave it out.

J gene,clone size,V gene,D gene,CDR3 protein,CDR3 DNA
TRBJ1-1,NA,TRBV7-2,NA,CASSLERGNTEAFF,TGTGCCAGCAGCTTAGAACGCGGGAACACTGAAGCTTTCTTT
TRBJ1-2,few,TRBV20-1,NA,CSASSAQSYGYTF,TGCAGTGCTAGTAGTGCACAGAGCTATGGCTACACCTTC
TRBJ2-1,many,TRBV7-9,NA,CAGSRGATYNEQFF,TGTGCCGGAAGCAGGGGAGCTACCTACAATGAGCAGTTCTTC
TRBJ1-6,few,TRBV15,NA,CATSRDTGVGHF,TGTGCCACCAGCAGAGATACCGGGGTTGGACACTTT
TRBJ2-7,few,TRBV7-2,NA,CASSPSKRGYEQYF,TGTGCCAGCAGTCCGAGTAAGAGAGGCTACGAGCAGTACTTC
TRBJ1-5,NA,TRBV7-9,NA,CASSLSYGGSNQPQHF,TGTGCCAGCAGCTTATCGTACGGCGGGAGCAATCAGCCCCAGCATTTT
TRBJ2-3,NA,TRBV12-3/TRBV12-4,NA,CASSLYRGPSTDTQYF,TGTGCCAGCAGTTTATATCGGGGCCCAAGCACAGATACGCAGTATTTT
TRBJ2-2,NA,TRBV7-9,TRBD2,CASTDRGGPPNTGELFF,TGTGCCAGCACCGACCGGGGGGGGCCGCCTAACACCGGGGAGCTGTTTTTT
TRBJ2-4,few,TRBV4-1,NA,CASSQDGLKNIQYF,TGCGCCAGCAGCCAAGACGGGCTGAAAAACATTCAGTACTTC
TRBJ2-5,many,TRBV5-4,TRBD2,CASSLSAGAGETQYF,TGTGCCAGCAGCTTATCAGCGGGGGCGGGTGAGACCCAGTACTTC
TRBJ2-2,few,TRBV5-1,NA,CASSFGPPQELFF,TGCGCCAGCAGCTTCGGACCTCCCCAGGAGCTGTTTTTT
TRBJ2-1,NA,TRBV9,NA,CASSVEGRTYNEQFF,TGTGCCAGCAGCGTCGAGGGCAGGACCTACAATGAGCAGTTCTTC
TRBJ2-2,NA,TRBV5-1,TRBD1,CASSRNAGTGVTGELFF,TGCGCCAGCAGCCGAAATGCCGGGACAGGGGTCACCGGGGAGCTGTTTTTT
TRBJ2-5,NA,TRBV4-2,NA,CASSPAGPSETQYF,TGTGCCAGCAGCCCGGCAGGGCCATCGGAGACCCAGTACTTC
TRBJ2-5,many,TRBV7-9,NA,CASSLRNQETQYF,TGTGCCAGCAGCTTAAGGAACCAAGAGACCCAGTACTTC
TRBJ1-5,few,TRBV6-4,NA,CASSDSAGGNQPQHF,TGTGCCAGCAGTGACTCGGCAGGGGGCAATCAGCCCCAGCATTTT
TRBJ1-4,NA,TRBV3-1,NA,CASSQGDREKLFF,TGTGCCAGCAGCCAAGGGGATAGGGAAAAACTGTTTTTT
TRBJ2-3,few,TRBV7-2,TRBD1,CASRPGTVGTQYF,TGTGCCAGCAGACCCGGGACAGTTGGTACGCAGTATTTT
TRBJ2-5,few,TRBV7-9,NA,CASSLFLGLQETQYF,TGTGCCAGCAGCTTATTTCTGGGACTTCAAGAGACCCAGTACTTC
TRBJ2-1,NA,TRBV25-1,TRBD1,CASRPPGTGIAEQFF,TGTGCCAGCAGACCTCCCGGGACAGGGATCGCTGAGCAGTTCTTC
TRBJ1-5,many,TRBV7-2,NA,CASAPPYSNQPQHF,TGTGCCAGTGCCCCGCCTTATAGCAATCAGCCCCAGCATTTT
TRBJ1-6,NA,TRBV4-3,NA,CASSQGTGTFSSPLHF,TGCGCCAGCAGCCAAGGAACAGGGACGTTTAGTTCACCCCTCCACTTT
TRBJ2-3,NA,TRBV2,NA,CASRLNRGEGSPTDTQYF,TGTGCCAGCAGACTGAATAGGGGCGAAGGGTCGCCCACAGATACGCAGTATTTT
TRBJ1-3,few,TRBV7-2,NA,CASSLVENTIYF,TGTGCCAGCAGCTTAGTTGAGAACACCATATATTTT
TRBJ2-3,few,TRBV27,TRBD2,CASSPRLAGGLDTQYF,TGTGCCAGCAGTCCACGACTAGCGGGGGGGTTAGATACGCAGTATTTT
TRBJ2-1,NA,TRBV15,NA,CATSRETAAYNEQFF,TGTGCCACCAGCAGAGAAACAGCGGCATACAATGAGCAGTTCTTC
TRBJ2-6,NA,TRBV4-2,NA,CASSQDGANSGANVLTF,TGTGCCAGCAGCCAAGATGGGGCAAACTCTGGGGCCAACGTCCTGACTTTC
TRBJ2-1,NA,TRBV19,TRBD2,CASSIVAGGRGEQFF,TGTGCCAGTAGTATAGTTGCGGGGGGCCGGGGTGAGCAGTTCTTC
TRBJ1-4,few,TRBV5-1,NA,CASSRGTSREEKLFF,TGCGCCAGCAGCCGCGGGACTTCTAGGGAGGAAAAACTGTTTTTT
TRBJ1-2,NA,TRBV10-3,TRBD1,CAISAIPGQGAGYTF,TGTGCCATCAGTGCCATACCGGGACAGGGGGCTGGCTACACCTTC
TRBJ2-5,few,TRBV5-5,TRBD1,CASSLVDRGAQYF,TGTGCCAGCAGCTTGGTGGACAGGGGGGCCCAGTACTTC
TRBJ1-5,NA,TRBV7-9,NA,CASSFNTEGQPQHF,TGTGCCAGCAGCTTTAATACGGAAGGTCAGCCCCAGCATTTT
TRBJ2-3,once,TRBV5-6,TRBD1,CASSFLDRITDTKYF,TGTGCCAGCAGCTTCTTGGACAGGATCACAGATACGAAGTATTTT
TRBJ1-6,many,TRBV6-2/TRBV6-3,TRBD1,CASSSESWDRSLHF,TGTGCCAGCAGTTCCGAGTCCTGGGACAGAAGCCTCCACTTT
TRBJ2-1,many,TRBV20-1,TRBD1,CSAAPGQGYEQFF,TGCAGTGCTGCTCCGGGACAGGGCTATGAGCAGTTCTTC
TRBJ2-3,NA,TRBV5-1,TRBD1,CASSIGQGFTDTQYF,TGCGCCAGCAGCATAGGACAGGGCTTCACAGATACGCAGTATTTT
TRBJ2-1,NA,TRBV4-3,TRBD2,CASSQGSSGGTSSYNEQFF,TGCGCCAGCAGCCAAGGGTCTAGCGGGGGGACTTCCTCCTACAATGAGCAGTTCTTC
TRBJ1-5,many,TRBV4-1,TRBD1,CARLGGPGQGVFQPQHF,TGCGCCCGCCTAGGGGGCCCGGGACAGGGGGTATTTCAGCCCCAGCATTTT
TRBJ1-5,NA,TRBV6-2/TRBV6-3,NA,CASTTRDYQPQHF,TGTGCCAGCACCACGAGAGATTATCAGCCCCAGCATTTT
TRBJ2-4,NA,TRBV6-5,TRBD2,CASSYSRSGGPQYF,TGTGCCAGCAGTTACTCGCGTAGCGGGGGGCCACAGTACTTC
TRBJ2-3,once,TRBV29-1,TRBD1,CSVDRTSGDTQYF,TGCAGCGTGGACAGGACATCGGGAGATACGCAGTATTTT
TRBJ1-2,NA,TRBV12-3/TRBV12-4,NA,CASSLARRGMAGYTF,TGTGCCAGCAGTTTAGCGCGGCGGGGCATGGCTGGCTACACCTTC
TRBJ2-5,few,TRBV12-3/TRBV12-4,NA,CASSSRLVNFQETQYF,TGTGCCAGCAGTTCCCGACTAGTCAACTTCCAAGAGACCCAGTACTTC
TRBJ1-3,few,TRBV6-5,NA,CASSPSTPGTGNTIYF,TGTGCCAGCAGCCCCTCCACCCCCGGGACTGGAAACACCATATATTTT
TRBJ2-7,NA,TRBV7-2,TRBD2,CASSQWGDYYEQYF,TGTGCCAGCAGTCAGTGGGGGGACTACTACGAGCAGTACTTC
TRBJ2-4,few,TRBV6-1,TRBD2,CASSEEAGGSIAKNIQYF,TGTGCCAGCAGTGAAGAGGCGGGAGGTTCAATAGCCAAAAACATTCAGTACTTC
TRBJ2-1,NA,TRBV7-2,TRBD1,CASSRPGQGSNEQFF,TGTGCCAGCAGTAGGCCGGGACAGGGGAGCAATGAGCAGTTCTTC
TRBJ1-3,NA,TRBV2,NA,CASKRVPSGNTIYF,TGTGCCAGCAAGAGGGTGCCCTCTGGAAACACCATATATTTT
TRBJ1-1,NA,TRBV10-3,NA,CATRNGDMNTEAFF,TGTGCCACCAGAAACGGGGACATGAACACTGAAGCTTTCTTT
TRBJ2-1,few,TRBV5-4,NA,CASSLVAALGNEQFF,TGTGCCAGCAGCTTGGTCGCGGCTTTAGGGAATGAGCAGTTCTTC
TRBJ1-2,few,TRBV10-3,NA,CAISEEKTGYTF,TGTGCCATCAGTGAAGAGAAGACTGGCTACACCTTC
TRBJ2-1,many,TRBV27,NA,CASPFYNEQFF,TGTGCCAGCCCCTTTTACAATGAGCAGTTCTTC
TRBJ1-2,NA,TRBV7-9,NA,CASSSYRQENYGYTF,TGTGCCAGCAGCTCTTACCGTCAGGAGAACTATGGCTACACCTTC
TRBJ2-3,many,TRBV12-3/TRBV12-4,TRBD2,CASSFSAGVSTDTQYF,TGTGCCAGCAGTTTCTCGGCGGGGGTTAGCACAGATACGCAGTATTTT
TRBJ2-2,many,TRBV12-3/TRBV12-4,NA,CASSLGATANTGELFF,TGTGCCAGCAGCCTAGGAGCTACCGCTAACACCGGGGAGCTGTTTTTT
TRBJ1-6,NA,TRBV30,NA,CAWSNGVRSPLHF,TGTGCCTGGAGCAACGGGGTTCGTTCACCCCTCCACTTT